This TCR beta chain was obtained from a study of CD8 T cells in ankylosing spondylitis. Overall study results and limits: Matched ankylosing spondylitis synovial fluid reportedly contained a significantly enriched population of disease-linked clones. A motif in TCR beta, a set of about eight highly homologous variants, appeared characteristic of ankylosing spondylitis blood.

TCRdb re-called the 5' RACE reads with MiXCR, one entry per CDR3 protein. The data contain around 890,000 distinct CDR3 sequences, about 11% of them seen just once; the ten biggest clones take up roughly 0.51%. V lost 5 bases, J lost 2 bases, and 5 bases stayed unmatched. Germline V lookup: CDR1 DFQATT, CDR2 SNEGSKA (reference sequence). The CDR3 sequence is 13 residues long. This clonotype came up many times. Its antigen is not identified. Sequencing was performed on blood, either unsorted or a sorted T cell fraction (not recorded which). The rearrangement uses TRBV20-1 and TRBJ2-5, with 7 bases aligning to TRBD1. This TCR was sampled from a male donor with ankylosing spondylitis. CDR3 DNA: TGCAGTGCTTCTACAGGGGTGCAAGAGACCCAGTACTTC. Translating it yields CSASTGVQETQYF.